The clone carrying this TCR beta chain was counted a single time. This entry belongs to a study of control samples from healthy donors and cancer patients. The method was immunoSEQ multiplex PCR; TCRdb's version includes in-frame clones alone and lacks a portion of them. Of 150,000 or so clones in the sample, about nine tenths were seen once. Sample: blood. The clonotype comes from a woman in her forties or fifties in good health.

The CDR3 region has the DNA TGTGCCAGCAATCGCGGGCAAGAGACCCAGTACTTC. Protein product: CASNRGQETQYF. The chain is built from TRBV6-6 and TRBJ2-5; D might be TRBD2 (5 bases). The CDR3 is made up of 12 amino acids. Trimming pared 7 bases from V and 2 bases from J, leaving 8 bases between. The V gene's germline CDR1 is MNHNY and CDR2 SVGAGI (reference sequence).